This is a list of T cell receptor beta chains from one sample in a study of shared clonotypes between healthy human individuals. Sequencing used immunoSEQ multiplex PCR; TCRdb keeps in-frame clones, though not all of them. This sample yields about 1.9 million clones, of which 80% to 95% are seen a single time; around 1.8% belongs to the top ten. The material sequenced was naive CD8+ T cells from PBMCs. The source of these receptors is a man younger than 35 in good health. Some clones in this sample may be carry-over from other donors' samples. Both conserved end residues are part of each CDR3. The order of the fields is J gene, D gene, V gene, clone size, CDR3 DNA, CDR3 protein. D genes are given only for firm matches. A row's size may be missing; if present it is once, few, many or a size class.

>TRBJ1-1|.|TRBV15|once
TGTGCCACCAGCACCTTGAACACTGAAGCTTTCTTT
CATSTLNTEAFF
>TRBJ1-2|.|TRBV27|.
TGTGCCAGCAGTTTATCAATTTTCTATGGCTACACCTTC
CASSLSIFYGYTF
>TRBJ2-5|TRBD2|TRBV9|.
TGTGCCAGCAGCGCGACTAGCGGATTAGAGACCCAGTACTTC
CASSATSGLETQYF
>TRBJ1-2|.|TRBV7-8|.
TGTGCCAGCAGCCTCAGCCCTGGGGGAGTGGGCTACACCTTC
CASSLSPGGVGYTF
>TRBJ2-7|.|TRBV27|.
TGTGCCAGCAGTCCAAATTGGGTCGGCGAGCAGTACTTC
CASSPNWVGEQYF
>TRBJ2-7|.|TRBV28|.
TGTGCCAGCAGTTCCTTGACAGGTGGTGGCTACGAGCAGTACTTC
CASSSLTGGGYEQYF
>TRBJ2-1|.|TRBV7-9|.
TGTGCCAGCAGCTTAGCCTCGGGGGCGTCCTACAATGAGCAGTTCTTC
CASSLASGASYNEQFF
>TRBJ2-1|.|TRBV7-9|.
TGTGCCAGCAGCTTTCCCCTCGGTGGCTACAATGAGCAGTTCTTC
CASSFPLGGYNEQFF
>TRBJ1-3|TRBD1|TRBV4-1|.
TGCGCCAGCAGCCAGACAGGGTTAGGAAATGGAAACACCATATATTTT
CASSQTGLGNGNTIYF
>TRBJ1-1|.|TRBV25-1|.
TGTGCCAGCAGTGCCGGTCAGGGGTGGGGGACTGAAGCTTTCTTT
CASSAGQGWGTEAFF
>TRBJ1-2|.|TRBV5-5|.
TGTGCCAGCATTGGCCCACGGGTTAACTATGGCTACACCTTC
CASIGPRVNYGYTF
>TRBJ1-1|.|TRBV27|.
TGTGCCAGCAGTTCCGGACGGATTCGATCCACTGAAGCTTTCTTT
CASSSGRIRSTEAFF
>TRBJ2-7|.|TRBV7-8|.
TGTGCCAGCAGCCCTGACCCTGGACTTCCTTACGAGCAGTACTTC
CASSPDPGLPYEQYF
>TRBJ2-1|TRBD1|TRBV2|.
TGTGCCAGCAGTTGGGCCAGGGGGAACAATGAGCAGTTCTTC
CASSWARGNNEQFF
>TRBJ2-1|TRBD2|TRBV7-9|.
TGTGCCAGCAGGTCTGAGTGGGAGGGCCTCGGGTTCAATGAGCAGTTCTTC
CASRSEWEGLGFNEQFF
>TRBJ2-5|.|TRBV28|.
TGTGCCAGCAGTCCCTGGGGAAACCAAGAGACCCAGTACTTC
CASSPWGNQETQYF
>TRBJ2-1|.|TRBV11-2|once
TGTGCCAGCAGCGTGCGGGGCGCGGACAATGAGCAGTTCTTC
CASSVRGADNEQFF
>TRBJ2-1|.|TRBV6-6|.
TGTGCCAGCAGTTACGGAGTTTGGTTAACCAATGAGCAGTTCTTC
CASSYGVWLTNEQFF
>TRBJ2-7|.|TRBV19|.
TGTGCCAGTAGTACCGACGGGGAAGGTCTCGAGCAGTACTTC
CASSTDGEGLEQYF
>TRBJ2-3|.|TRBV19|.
TGTGCCAGTAGTATAGAGGAGGGGGTGGTAGATACGCAGTATTTT
CASSIEEGVVDTQYF
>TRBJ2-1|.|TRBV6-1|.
TGTGCCAGCAGTGGATATGAGCAGTTCTTC
CASSGYEQFF
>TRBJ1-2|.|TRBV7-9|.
TGTGCCAGCAGCCCACCGACGGGGGCGAACTATGGCTACACCTTC
CASSPPTGANYGYTF
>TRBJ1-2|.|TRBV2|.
TGTGCCAGCAGTGACCTTTTTTTCTATGGCTACACCTTC
CASSDLFFYGYTF
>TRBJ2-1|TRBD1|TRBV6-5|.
TGTGCCAGCAGTTACGGACAGGGGGCTGGTGAGCAGTTCTTC
CASSYGQGAGEQFF
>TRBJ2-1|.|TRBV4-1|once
TGCGCCAGCAGCCAAGATCAGGGAAGTTACAATGAGCAGTTCTTC
CASSQDQGSYNEQFF
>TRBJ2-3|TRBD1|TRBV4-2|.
TGTGCCAGCAGCCAACTGACAGGGGGCCGGCCAGATACGCAGTATTTT
CASSQLTGGRPDTQYF
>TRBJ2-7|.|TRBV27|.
TGTGCCAGCAGTTTCAGTTCCGGGGAGAGCTCCTACGAGCAGTACTTC
CASSFSSGESSYEQYF
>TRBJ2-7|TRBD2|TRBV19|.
TGTGCCAGTAGTCCCGGGACTAGCGGGAGGGGCTCCTACGAGCAGTACTTC
CASSPGTSGRGSYEQYF
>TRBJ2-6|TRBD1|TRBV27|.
TGTGCCAGCAGTTTTGGACAGGGTTCTGGGGCCAACGTCCTGACTTTC
CASSFGQGSGANVLTF
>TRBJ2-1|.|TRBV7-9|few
TGTGCCAGCAGCTTACTCCGTGCTGATGAGCAGTTCTTC
CASSLLRADEQFF
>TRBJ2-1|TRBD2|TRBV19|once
TGTGCCAGTAGTCCCTACGGGACTAGCGTCCCCTACAATGAGCAGTTCTTC
CASSPYGTSVPYNEQFF
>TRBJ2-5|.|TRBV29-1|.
TGCAGCGTTGAAGGGCCGACGGTTCCCCAAGAGACCCAGTACTTC
CSVEGPTVPQETQYF
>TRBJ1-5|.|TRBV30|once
TGTGCCTGGAGTGAAGGGGGTAGGAATCAGCCCCAGCATTTT
CAWSEGGRNQPQHF
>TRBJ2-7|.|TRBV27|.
TGTGCCAGTTGGACCAAACCCTACGAGCAGTACTTC
CASWTKPYEQYF
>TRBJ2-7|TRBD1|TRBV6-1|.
TGTGCCAGCAGGATCCGGGACAGCACCTACGAGCAGTACTTC
CASRIRDSTYEQYF
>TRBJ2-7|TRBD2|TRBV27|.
TGTGCCAGCAGTTTATCACTAGCGGGCAGCTCCTACGAGCAGTACTTC
CASSLSLAGSSYEQYF
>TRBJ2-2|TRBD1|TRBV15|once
TGTGCCACCAGCGAACACAGGGGCCTCGCGAACACCGGGGAGCTGTTTTTT
CATSEHRGLANTGELFF
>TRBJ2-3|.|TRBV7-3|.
TGTGCCAGCAGCTTAGGGACCCTCAGCGAATCAGATACGCAGTATTTT
CASSLGTLSESDTQYF
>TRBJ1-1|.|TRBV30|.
TGTGCCTGGACGTTGAACACTGAAGCTTTCTTT
CAWTLNTEAFF
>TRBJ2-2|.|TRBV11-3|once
TGTGCCAGCAGCTTAGAATTTGGGTACGGGGAGCTGTTTTTT
CASSLEFGYGELFF
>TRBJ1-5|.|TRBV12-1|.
TGTGCCACCTCAAGTTCGGGACAGGGGAAAAGGAGCAATCAGCCCCAGCATTTT
CATSSSGQGKRSNQPQHF
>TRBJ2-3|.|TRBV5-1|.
TGCGCCAGCAGAACTCTCGGGGATACGCAGTATTTT
CASRTLGDTQYF
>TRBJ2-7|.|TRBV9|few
TGTGCCAGCAATCCCAAGGGAGGTGTTGATGAGCAGTACTTC
CASNPKGGVDEQYF
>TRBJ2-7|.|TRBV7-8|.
TGTGCCAGCAGCCCGACCCTCGCAGGGTCCAACGAGCAGTACTTC
CASSPTLAGSNEQYF
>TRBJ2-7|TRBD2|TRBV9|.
TGTGCCAGCAGCTCTAGGGCTAGCGGGCCAACCTACGAGCAGTACTTC
CASSSRASGPTYEQYF
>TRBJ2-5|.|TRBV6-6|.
TGTGCCAGCAGGACCCTGCCCGGGACTGGGATTGTCCAGTACTTC
CASRTLPGTGIVQYF
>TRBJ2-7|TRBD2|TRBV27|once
TGTGCCAGCAGTTTAGTTTGGACTAGCGCAATCCACGAGCAGTACTTC
CASSLVWTSAIHEQYF
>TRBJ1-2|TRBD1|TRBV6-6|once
TGTGCCAGCAGTTATGTACAGGGGAAAAACTATGGCTACACCTTC
CASSYVQGKNYGYTF
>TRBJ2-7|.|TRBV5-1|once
TGCGCCAGCAGCCCGGGGGGCGGGTACGAGCAGTACTTC
CASSPGGGYEQYF
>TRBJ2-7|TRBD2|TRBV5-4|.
TGTGCCAGCAGCTTCGGGGGAGGGCTTCGGTACTTC
CASSFGGGLRYF
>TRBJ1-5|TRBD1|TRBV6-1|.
TGTGCCAGCAGCGAAGAGCTGAGGGGGCATTCTAAGCCCCAGCATTTT
CASSEELRGHSKPQHF
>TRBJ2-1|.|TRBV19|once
TGTGCCAGTACTCCCTCCCGGACTGGACCGAATGAGCAGTTCTTC
CASTPSRTGPNEQFF
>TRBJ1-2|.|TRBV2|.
TGTGCCAGCAGTGAAGGTCGGGGGTGGGACTATGGCTACACCTTC
CASSEGRGWDYGYTF
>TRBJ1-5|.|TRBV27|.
TGTGCCAGCAGTTTATCACCATGGAGTCAGCCCCAGCATTTT
CASSLSPWSQPQHF
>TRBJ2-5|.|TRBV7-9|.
TGTGCCAGCAGCCTCCCCCGCGGAGAAGAGACCCAGTACTTC
CASSLPRGEETQYF
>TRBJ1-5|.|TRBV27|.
TGTGCCAGCAGCCCGGCCTCTACCCAGCCCCAGCATTTT
CASSPASTQPQHF
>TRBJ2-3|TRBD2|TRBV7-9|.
TGTGCCAGCGAACCACCTCTCAGGGACTACACAGATACGCAGTATTTT
CASEPPLRDYTDTQYF